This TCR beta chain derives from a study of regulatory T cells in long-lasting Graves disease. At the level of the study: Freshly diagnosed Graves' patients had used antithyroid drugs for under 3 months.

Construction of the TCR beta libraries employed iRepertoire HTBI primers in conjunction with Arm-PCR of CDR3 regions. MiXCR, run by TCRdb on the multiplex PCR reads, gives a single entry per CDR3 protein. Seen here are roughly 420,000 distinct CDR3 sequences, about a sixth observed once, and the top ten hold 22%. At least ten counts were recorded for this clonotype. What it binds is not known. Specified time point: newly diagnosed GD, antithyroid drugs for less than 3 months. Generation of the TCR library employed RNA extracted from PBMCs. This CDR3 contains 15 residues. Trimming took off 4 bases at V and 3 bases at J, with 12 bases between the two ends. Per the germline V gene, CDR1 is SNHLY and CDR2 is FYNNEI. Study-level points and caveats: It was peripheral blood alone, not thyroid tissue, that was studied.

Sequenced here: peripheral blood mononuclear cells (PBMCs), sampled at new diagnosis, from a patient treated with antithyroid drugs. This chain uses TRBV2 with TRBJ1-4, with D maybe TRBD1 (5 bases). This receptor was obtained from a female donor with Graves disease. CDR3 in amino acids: CASSVRPGANEKLFF. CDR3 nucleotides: TGTGCCAGCAGTGTTCGGCCGGGGGCTAATGAAAAACTGTTTTTT.